This is a list of T cell receptor beta chains from one sample in a study of graft-versus-host responses after intestinal transplantation. Their target antigens are unknown. Method: immunoSEQ multiplex PCR; TCRdb's copy keeps in-frame clones and lacks some. The repertoire holds some 90,000 clones, with approximately 92% as singletons. Sequences were derived from unstimulated CD8+ T cells sorted from spleen or lymph node cells, sampled before intestinal transplant. These receptors originate from a human donor who received an intestinal transplant. Each CDR3 is given with its conserved first and last residue. The order of the fields is J gene, D gene, clone size, V gene, CDR3 DNA, CDR3 protein. The D gene is left open where the match is weak. Clone size is stated in some rows and not others, as once, few, many or a class when expanded.

TRBJ2-3	TRBD2	NA	TRBV5-1	TGCGCCAGCAGCCCCCGGACTAGCGGGACCACAGATACGCAGTATTTT	CASSPRTSGTTDTQYF
TRBJ1-2	TRBD1	NA	TRBV27	TGTGCCAGCAGTTCTAGACAGGGGGCTTTGGTCGGCTACACCTTC	CASSSRQGALVGYTF
TRBJ2-5	TRBD1	NA	TRBV4-3	TGCGCCAGCAGCCAAGGTCGGACAGGGGGCGGGGAGACCCAGTACTTC	CASSQGRTGGGETQYF
TRBJ2-7	TRBD1	once	TRBV19	TGTGCCAGTAGTCCACCCCCTCCGGGACAGGGTTTCACGCCACAAACCTACGAGCAGTACTTC	CASSPPPPGQGFTPQTYEQYF
TRBJ1-5	NA	NA	TRBV6-1	TGTGCCAGCCCGCAGGGTATGGGTCAGCCCCAGCATTTT	CASPQGMGQPQHF
TRBJ2-5	TRBD1	once	TRBV27	TGTGCCAGCAGTCCCCGGACAGGGGGGAATCAAGAGACCCAGTACTTC	CASSPRTGGNQETQYF
TRBJ1-2	TRBD1	once	TRBV11-3	TGTGCCAGCAGCTCGGACAGGGGTAACTATGGCTACACCTTC	CASSSDRGNYGYTF
TRBJ2-7	TRBD1	NA	TRBV29-1	TGCAGCGCCCGGGGTCAGGGGGCGACCGAGCAGTACTTC	CSARGQGATEQYF
TRBJ1-1	NA	NA	TRBV11-2	TGTGCCAGCAGCCGTACAGAAGAAGCTTTCTTT	CASSRTEEAFF
TRBJ1-6	NA	NA	TRBV19	TGTGCCAGTAGTGTTGGGGGGGATTCACCCCTCCACTTT	CASSVGGDSPLHF
TRBJ2-3	NA	NA	TRBV13	TGTGCCAGCAGCTTAGCCTGGGCTAGCGCTAGCACAGATACGCAGTATTTT	CASSLAWASASTDTQYF
TRBJ2-2	TRBD1	NA	TRBV7-9	TGTGCCAGCAGGAAGCAGGGGGAGAGCACCGGGGAGCTGTTTTTT	CASRKQGESTGELFF
TRBJ1-1	NA	NA	TRBV30	TGTGCCTGGAACAGTAACACTGAAGCTTTCTTT	CAWNSNTEAFF
TRBJ2-1	NA	NA	TRBV19	TGTGCCAGTAGTATATCTCTACCGGGGTCGCATAATGAGCAGTTCTTC	CASSISLPGSHNEQFF
TRBJ2-3	TRBD2	NA	TRBV7-9	TGTGCCAGCAGCTCCCTTATCAAAACTAGCGGCCTCACAGATACGCAGTATTTT	CASSSLIKTSGLTDTQYF
TRBJ2-7	TRBD1	NA	TRBV28	TGTGCCAGCAGTTTGAGGGGGTTGGACAGGGTTTACGAGCAGTACTTC	CASSLRGLDRVYEQYF
TRBJ1-1	TRBD1	NA	TRBV13	TGTGCCAGCAGCGTACAGGGGGCCCCTGAAGCTTTCTTT	CASSVQGAPEAFF
TRBJ1-5	TRBD1	once	TRBV6-1	TGTGCCAGCAGTTTGGGACAGGGAGAGGGTCAGCCCCAGCATTTT	CASSLGQGEGQPQHF
TRBJ2-3	TRBD2	NA	TRBV7-3	TGTGCCAGCAGCCCGGGGGGACGGACCACAGATACGCAGTATTTT	CASSPGGRTTDTQYF
TRBJ2-3	TRBD1	NA	TRBV9	TGTGCCAGCAGCGTCGGGACAGGCACTCATACGCAGTATTTT	CASSVGTGTHTQYF
TRBJ1-1	NA	few	TRBV7-9	TGTGCCAGCAGCTTAGGAGGGTCTGAAGCTTTCTTT	CASSLGGSEAFF
TRBJ1-1	NA	NA	TRBV9	TGTGCCAGCAGCGTAGCAGTGGGGGCGGAAATACCGAACACTGAAGCTTTCTTT	CASSVAVGAEIPNTEAFF